Below, one TCR beta chain is given with its context. Donors were nominally healthy when sampled, though unrecorded immune exposures were likely. This PCR relied on a set of 60 Vbeta primers and 13 Jbeta primers. Data came from immunoSEQ multiplex PCR; TCRdb stores just in-frame clones and leaves some out. Among over 150,000 clones, around 80% were seen once, and the ten largest hold roughly 2%. The sample belongs to a study of cytomegalovirus exposure and HLA in healthy donors. The sequencing input was PBMCs. The sequence derives from a man aged 40-49 years in good health and CMV-seronegative.

CDR3 protein: CASSLSGVEQFF. The CDR3 DNA reads TGTGCCAGTTCTTTGTCGGGGGTAGAGCAGTTCTTC. This rearrangement joins TRBV19 to TRBJ2-1, with D perhaps matching TRBD2 (6 bases). Germline lookup yields CDR1 LNHDA and CDR2 SQIVND (reference sequence). The CDR3 is made up of 12 amino acids. V lost 8 bases and J lost 10, with 15 bases in between. Looking up the rest from reference TRBV19 and TRBJ2-1 gives the full variable domain: DGGITQSPKYLFRKEGQNVTLSCEQNLNHDAMYWYRQDPGQGLRLIYYSQIVNDFQKGDIAEGYSVSREKKESFPLTVTSAQKNPTAFYLCASSLSGVEQFFGPGTRLTVL.